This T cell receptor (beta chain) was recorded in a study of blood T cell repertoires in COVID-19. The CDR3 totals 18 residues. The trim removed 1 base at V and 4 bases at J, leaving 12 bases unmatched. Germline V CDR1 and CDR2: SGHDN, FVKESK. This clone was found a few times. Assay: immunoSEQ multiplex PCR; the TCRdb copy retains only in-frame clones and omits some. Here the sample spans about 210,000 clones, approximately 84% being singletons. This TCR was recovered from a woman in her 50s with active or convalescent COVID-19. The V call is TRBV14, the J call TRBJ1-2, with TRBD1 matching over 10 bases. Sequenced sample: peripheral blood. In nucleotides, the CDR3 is TGTGCCAGCAGCCAAGGAGGGACAGGGGCCTTTTTCGGCTATGGCTACACCTTC. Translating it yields CASSQGGTGAFFGYGYTF.